The source of this TCR beta chain is a study of shared clonotypes between healthy human individuals (dated by TCRdb to 2020 to 2022). For the wider study: The cohort included a few men and a couple of women between 18 and 49 years of age. The study deeply sequenced blood TCR repertoires of about 5 healthy adults to estimate repertoire size and the extent of clonotype sharing between individuals. To increase sequencing depth and limit assay-specific biases, different laboratories used diverse techniques to prepare libraries and sequence TCR repertoires. Per donor, three plates each were used for CD4 naive and CD4 memory, two for CD8 naive, and one for CD8 memory. Per donor, leukapheresis produced somewhere between about 0.94 and 10 billion PBMCs.

As for this clone: Its antigen target is currently unknown. No base quality information exists; no much larger clone differs at one position.

CDR1 and CDR2 were assigned from the germline V gene as SGHRS and YFSETQ. Here V drops 3 bases and J drops 4 bases, and the junction holds 2 bases not matched to any gene. Inclusive of the bounding cysteine and phenylalanine, the CDR3 is 13 residues long. Kept here is only the CDR3 DNA, which spans 39 bases and is read in frame from base 1. The donors were healthy, HIV-negative adults who had no recently reported acute infections or vaccinations. Only Caucasian adults living in Nashville, Tennessee, USA were represented among the donors. CD4+ T cells were enriched through magnetic negative selection, after which naive cells were positively selected on CD45RA and the remaining negative fraction served as the memory subset. After blood collection by leukapheresis, PBMCs were isolated using Ficoll-Histopaque density gradient centrifugation and then cryopreserved in the vapor phase of liquid nitrogen. Purity and quantity of every magnetically sorted T cell population were checked by analytical flow cytometry. Genomic DNA was isolated from every sorted fraction and measured by UV absorbance on a Nanodrop 2000c.

TCR CDR3 regions were amplified from genomic DNA by multiplex PCR using the deep immunoSEQ assay. Extracted genomic DNA from each cell subset was distributed evenly across all wells of several immunoSEQ 96-well plates, and each plate was treated as a replicate. For sorted subsets, approximately 200 ng of genomic DNA, equivalent to around 29,000 T cell genomes, went into each replicate PCR. Purified libraries were measured with a Qubit 3.0 fluorometer, size-checked on a Bioanalyzer 2100, and measured again with the KAPA Library Quantification kit. A separate single-read 150-cycle Illumina NextSeq 550 flow cell was used to sequence each immunoSEQ 96-well plate. Per the original workflow: Because only junctional sequences without quality scores were contained in the immunoSEQ output, filtering matching that applied to full-length reads could not be performed. To assign V/J genes and CDR3, sequences were annotated against IMGT germline references using PyIR, a Python wrapper for IgBLAST v1.9. Reads were filtered out if the reads had weak V/J assignments (E-value above 1e-6), no CDR3, stop codons, out-of-frame junctions, or ambiguous translated residues. V3J clonotypes were defined as sequences sharing the same inferred V gene, J gene, and CDR3 amino acid sequence. Percentage overlap between repertoires was computed as shared unique clonotypes divided by the size of the smaller repertoire. RTK rarefaction, the Chao1 estimator, and Recon v2.1 estimates of unobserved clonotypes were used to assess repertoire richness. OLGA was used to compute generation probabilities for all TCRbeta clonotypes that the gDNA method yielded from a few donors. The table was pulled from immuneACCESS by TCRdb, which kept in-frame rearrangements only. Such tables lose some clones; where checked, under half of the loss comes from unresolved V genes, and the rest has no known cause. D and trimming come from the DNA, and the V and J calls and clone size come from that table. The sample contains approximately 2.3 million clones, approximately 93% of them found a single time. The top ten clones comprise roughly 0.36% of the sample.

The investigation overall reported the following: Pairwise subsampling indicated that sequencing depth was expected to affect the degree of clonotype sharing among donors. Sampling was limited to blood, and TCR repertoires in tissue likely differ from TCR repertoires in blood. Even with the large sequencing depth, rarefaction of the sorted-subset datasets indicated that sequencing was incomplete. Compared with non-shared clonotypes, the clonotypes found in all four sorted-subset donors had higher generation probabilities. About 4.5% of naive CD4, more than 3% of naive CD8, approximately 2.2% of memory CD4, and 0.4% of memory CD8 clonotypes were shared across several donors. Because the study included only a small number of donors, the genetic and exposure-history diversity represented was limited. Estimated clonotype richness was generally larger for naive than for memory subsets.

The receptor comes from a young man in good health. Some clones in this sample may be carry-over from other donors' samples. This sequence uses TRBV5-1 and TRBJ1-2, with TRBD1 identical over 8 junction bases. The sample comprised naive CD4+ T cells from PBMCs. What the cell subset or site label conveys for this sample: CD45RA+ positively selected. The DNA sequence is TGCGCCAGCAGCTCAGGGGGCGCCTATGGCTACACCTTC. This gives the protein CASSSGGAYGYTF.